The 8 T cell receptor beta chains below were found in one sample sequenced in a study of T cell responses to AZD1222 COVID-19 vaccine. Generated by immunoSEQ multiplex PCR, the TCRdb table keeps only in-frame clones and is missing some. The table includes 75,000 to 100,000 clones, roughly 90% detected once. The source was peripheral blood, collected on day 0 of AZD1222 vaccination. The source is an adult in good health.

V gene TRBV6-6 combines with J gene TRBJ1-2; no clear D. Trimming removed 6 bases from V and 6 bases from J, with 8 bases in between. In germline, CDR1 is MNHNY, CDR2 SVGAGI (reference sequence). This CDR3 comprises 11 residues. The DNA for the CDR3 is TGTGCCAGCAGGGGCGACGATGGCTACACCTTC. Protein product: CASRGDDGYTF.

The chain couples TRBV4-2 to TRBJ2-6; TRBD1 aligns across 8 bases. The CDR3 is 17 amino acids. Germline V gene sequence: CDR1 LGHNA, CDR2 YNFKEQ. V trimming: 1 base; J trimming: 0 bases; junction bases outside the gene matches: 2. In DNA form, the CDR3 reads TGTGCCAGCAGCCAAGCGGGACAGGTCTCTGGGGCCAACGTCCTGACTTTC. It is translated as CASSQAGQVSGANVLTF.

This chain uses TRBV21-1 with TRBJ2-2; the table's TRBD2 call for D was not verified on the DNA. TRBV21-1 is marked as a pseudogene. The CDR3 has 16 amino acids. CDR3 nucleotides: TGTGCCAGCAGCAAAGGGGCGGGAGGGCGCACCGGGGAGCTGTTTTTT. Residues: CASSKGAGGRTGELFF.

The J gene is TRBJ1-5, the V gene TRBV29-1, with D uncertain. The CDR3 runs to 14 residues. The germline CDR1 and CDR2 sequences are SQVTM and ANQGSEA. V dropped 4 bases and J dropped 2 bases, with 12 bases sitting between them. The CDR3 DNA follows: TGCAGCGTTGGGGTGGGGAGGGGCAATCAGCCCCAGCATTTT. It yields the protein CSVGVGRGNQPQHF.

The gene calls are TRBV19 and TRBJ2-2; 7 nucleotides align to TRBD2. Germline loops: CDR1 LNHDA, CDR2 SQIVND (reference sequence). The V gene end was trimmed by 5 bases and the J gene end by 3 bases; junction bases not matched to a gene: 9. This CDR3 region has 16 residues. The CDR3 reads CASSLSSGSHTGELFF. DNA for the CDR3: TGTGCCAGTAGTCTTTCTAGCGGTTCCCACACCGGGGAGCTGTTTTTT.

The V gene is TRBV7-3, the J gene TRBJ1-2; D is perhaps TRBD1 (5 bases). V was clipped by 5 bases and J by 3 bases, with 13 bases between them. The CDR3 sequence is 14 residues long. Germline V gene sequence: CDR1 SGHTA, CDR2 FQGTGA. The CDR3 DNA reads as TGTGCCAGCAGCCCAAAGGCGACAGACTATGGCTACACCTTC. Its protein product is CASSPKATDYGYTF.

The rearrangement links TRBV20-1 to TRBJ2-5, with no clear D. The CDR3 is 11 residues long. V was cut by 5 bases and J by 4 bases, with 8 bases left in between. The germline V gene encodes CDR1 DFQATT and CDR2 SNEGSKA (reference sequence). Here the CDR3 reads CSARRSETQYF. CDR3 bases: TGCAGTGCTCGGAGATCAGAGACCCAGTACTTC.

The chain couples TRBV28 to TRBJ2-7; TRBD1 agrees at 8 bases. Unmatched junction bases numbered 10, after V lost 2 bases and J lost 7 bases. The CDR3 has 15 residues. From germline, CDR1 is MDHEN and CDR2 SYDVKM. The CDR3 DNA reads TGTGCCAGCAGTTTAGGCCCGGACAGGGTTTTTGAGCAGTACTTC. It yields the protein CASSLGPDRVFEQYF.